One and the same sample provided the 10 T cell receptor beta chains below, sequenced in a study of CD8+ T cells in alopecia areata. Combined cutaneous lymph node cells underwent sorting by CD4, CD8alpha, NKG2D, NKG2ACE and additional markers. Reverse transcribed after extraction, RNA yielded cDNA as the sequencing template. Assay: immunoSEQ multiplex PCR; the TCRdb copy retains only in-frame clones and omits some. The sample presents approximately 300,000 clones, none singletons. Source material: CD4+ T cells sorted from a lymph node. The receptors shown here come from a C3H/HeJ mouse with alopecia areata. For the strain, the MHC haplotype given is H2-k.

In its sample, this clone was seen a few times. Gene and germline names: mouse. The read comes to an end 4 residues before the CDR3 does, leaving the germline J gene to fill in the end. Other DNA sequences from this sample encode an identical CDR3 as well. J is TRBJ1-1 and V is TRBV1, with no clear D. Germline V CDR1 and CDR2: NSQYPW, LRSPGD (reference sequence). This CDR3 has 12 amino acids. The CDR3 here is CTCSAEGTEVFF. CDR3 DNA, as far as it was read: TGCACCTGCAGTGCAGAGGGGACA.

This clone was counted between two and nine times. Mouse germline and gene names are used. The observed sequence ends 4 residues before the CDR3 terminus, with the missing tail filled in from the germline J gene. The chain is built from TRBV31 and TRBJ2-1; D is perhaps TRBD1 (6 bases). This CDR3 contains 15 residues. Per germline, CDR1 GKSSPN and CDR2 SITVG. V was shortened by 3 bases and J by 5 bases, with 17 bases between the two germline ends. CDR3 protein: CAWSPFTGRDAEQFF. The sequenced part of the CDR3 DNA is TGTGCCTGGAGCCCGTTTACAGGGAGAGATGCT.

This clone has more than one count but fewer than ten. A clone one base away is much larger, so this may be a read error. Genes and germline come from the mouse. From the germline J gene comes the end of the CDR3, since the read stops 4 residues before it. Within the sample, other DNA sequences also encode this same CDR3. This chain connects TRBV1 to TRBJ2-1; 8 bases agree with TRBD2. V lost 3 bases, J lost 1 base, and 2 bases stayed unmatched. This CDR3 contains 15 residues. The germline V gene encodes CDR1 NSQYPW and CDR2 LRSPGD (reference sequence). The CDR3 sequence: CTCSASGGNYAEQFF. CDR3 bases read: TGCACCTGCAGTGCGTCTGGGGGGAACTATGCT.

This clone was observed a handful of times. The gene names here belong to mouse. Coverage ceases 4 residues before the CDR3 finishes, and the germline J gene fills in the end. The rearrangement uses TRBV13-3 and TRBJ2-3; D might be TRBD2 (5 bases). The CDR3 is 13 residues long. The germline V and J ends were trimmed by 0 bases and 3 bases, with 5 bases remaining between them. Germline V gene data show CDR1 as NNHDY and CDR2 as SYVADS. Partial CDR3 DNA: TGTGCCAGCAGTGATGACTGGGCAGAA. Its translation is CASSDDWAE. The entire CDR3 protein is CASSDDWAETLYF.

This clone has just a few counts. All gene names here are mouse names. The CDR3 end is not reached by the read, which stops 4 residues before it; the germline J gene fills it in. The V and J genes are TRBV31 and TRBJ2-1; 9 bases match TRBD2. This CDR3 region has 14 residues. The germline gives CDR1 GKSSPN, CDR2 SITVG. V trimming: 0 bases; J trimming: 6 bases; junction bases outside the gene matches: 3. Here the CDR3 reads CAWSLAWGGAEQFF. The part of the CDR3 DNA that was read is TGTGCCTGGAGTCTTGCCTGGGGGGGTGCT. The full variable domain, in which reference TRBV31 and TRBJ2-1 provide the parts outside the CDR3, is AQTIHQWPVAEIKAVGSPLSLGCTIKGKSSPNLYWYWQATGGTLQQLFYSITVGQVESVVQLNLSASRPKDDQFILSTEKLLLSHSGFYLCAWSLAWGGAEQFFGPGTRLTVL.

Details on this clone: Each gene name is a mouse one. The CDR3 is cut off 4 residues early in the read; its end comes from the germline J gene. The chain joins TRBV13-2 to TRBJ2-3; a weak D match, TRBD1 (6 bases). V was clipped by 3 bases and J by 0 bases, with 14 bases between them. CDR1 and CDR2 (germline): NNHNN, SYGAGS (reference sequence). The CDR3 totals 16 residues. CDR3 bases read: TGTGCCAGCGGTGGCAACCGGGACAAGAGTGCAGAA. Encoded protein: CASGGNRDKSAE. The entire CDR3 protein reads CASGGNRDKSAETLYF.

In this sample, this clone turned up a few times. Genes and germline come from the mouse. The CDR3 extends 4 residues past the end of the read, so its final part is completed from the germline J gene. Other DNA variants within this sample encode the same CDR3. The chain joins TRBV19 to TRBJ2-7; perhaps TRBD1 as D (5 bases). The CDR3 runs to 12 residues. From germline, CDR1 is FNHDT and CDR2 SITEND (reference sequence). The CDR3 bases that were read are TGTGCCAGCAGCCCTCGACAGTAT. The encoded protein is CASSPRQY. In full, the CDR3 is CASSPRQYEQYF.

This clone was detected only a few times. Mouse germline and gene names are used. From the germline J gene comes the end of the CDR3, since the read stops 4 residues before it. Other DNA sequences in the same sample also yield this CDR3. This chain connects TRBV13-3 to TRBJ2-3; possibly TRBD2 for D (7 bases). Germline CDR1 reads NNHDY; CDR2 reads SYVADS. V gave up 2 bases and J gave up 3 bases, with 10 bases separating them. The CDR3 is 14 residues long. CDR3 sequence: CASSERGGAETLYF. The CDR3 DNA, read in part, is TGTGCCAGCAGTGAGAGGGGGGGAGCAGAA.

Note on this clone: Given a much more abundant clone one base away, this may be a read error. Gene and germline names: mouse. The read finishes 4 residues shy of the CDR3 end, and the germline J gene is used to complete it. Different DNA sequences within this sample yield the same CDR3. The chain links TRBV4 to TRBJ1-2; 8 nucleotides agree with TRBD1. The CDR3 totals 13 residues. The germline V gene encodes CDR1 LGHDT and CDR2 YNNKQL (reference sequence). The V gene end was trimmed by 5 bases and the J gene end by 1 base; junction bases not matched to a gene: 0. CDR3 DNA (partial): TGTGCCAGCAGCGACAGGGGAAACTCC. This sequence encodes CASSDRGNS. The CDR3 in full is CASSDRGNSDYTF. Full variable domain (rest looked up from reference TRBV4 and TRBJ1-2): ETAVFQTPNYHVTQVGNEVSFNCKQTLGHDTMYWYKQDSKKLLKIMFSYNNKQLIVNETVPRRFSPQSSDKAHLNLRIKSVEPEDSAVYLCASSDRGNSDYTFGSGTRLLVI.

A remark on this clone: Germline and genes here are mouse. Sequencing ends 4 residues short of the CDR3 end; the germline J gene provides the rest. The J gene is TRBJ1-1, the V gene TRBV13-1, with 8 bases that match TRBD1. The CDR3 is 15 amino acids. After removal of 0 bases from V and 4 bases from J, the junction contained 5 bases not matched to a gene. Germline CDR1 NSHNY, CDR2 SYGAGN. The chain's CDR3 is CASSDARGRVTEVFF. The covered CDR3 bases are TGTGCCAGCAGTGATGCCAGGGGGCGCGTCACA.